What follows describes a single T cell receptor (beta chain). What it binds is not known. This entry belongs to a study of identical twins. Findings and limits, study-wide: Low generation probability was overrepresented in out-of-frame alpha sequences shared by twins.

This CDR3 region has 11 residues. V gave up 6 bases and J gave up 2 bases, with 5 bases separating them. The V gene's germline CDR1 is ENHRY and CDR2 SYGVKD. TCRdb passed the 5' RACE reads through MiXCR, listing each CDR3 protein once. The sample holds approximately 410,000 distinct CDR3 sequences, 18% seen once. This receptor was identified in a man aged 50-60 years in good health. Sequencing was performed on naive T cells sorted from blood. This chain links TRBV10-3 with TRBJ2-7, with no clear D. CDR3 residues: CAIRATYEQYF. In nucleotides, the CDR3 is TGTGCCATCAGGGCGACCTACGAGCAGTACTTC.